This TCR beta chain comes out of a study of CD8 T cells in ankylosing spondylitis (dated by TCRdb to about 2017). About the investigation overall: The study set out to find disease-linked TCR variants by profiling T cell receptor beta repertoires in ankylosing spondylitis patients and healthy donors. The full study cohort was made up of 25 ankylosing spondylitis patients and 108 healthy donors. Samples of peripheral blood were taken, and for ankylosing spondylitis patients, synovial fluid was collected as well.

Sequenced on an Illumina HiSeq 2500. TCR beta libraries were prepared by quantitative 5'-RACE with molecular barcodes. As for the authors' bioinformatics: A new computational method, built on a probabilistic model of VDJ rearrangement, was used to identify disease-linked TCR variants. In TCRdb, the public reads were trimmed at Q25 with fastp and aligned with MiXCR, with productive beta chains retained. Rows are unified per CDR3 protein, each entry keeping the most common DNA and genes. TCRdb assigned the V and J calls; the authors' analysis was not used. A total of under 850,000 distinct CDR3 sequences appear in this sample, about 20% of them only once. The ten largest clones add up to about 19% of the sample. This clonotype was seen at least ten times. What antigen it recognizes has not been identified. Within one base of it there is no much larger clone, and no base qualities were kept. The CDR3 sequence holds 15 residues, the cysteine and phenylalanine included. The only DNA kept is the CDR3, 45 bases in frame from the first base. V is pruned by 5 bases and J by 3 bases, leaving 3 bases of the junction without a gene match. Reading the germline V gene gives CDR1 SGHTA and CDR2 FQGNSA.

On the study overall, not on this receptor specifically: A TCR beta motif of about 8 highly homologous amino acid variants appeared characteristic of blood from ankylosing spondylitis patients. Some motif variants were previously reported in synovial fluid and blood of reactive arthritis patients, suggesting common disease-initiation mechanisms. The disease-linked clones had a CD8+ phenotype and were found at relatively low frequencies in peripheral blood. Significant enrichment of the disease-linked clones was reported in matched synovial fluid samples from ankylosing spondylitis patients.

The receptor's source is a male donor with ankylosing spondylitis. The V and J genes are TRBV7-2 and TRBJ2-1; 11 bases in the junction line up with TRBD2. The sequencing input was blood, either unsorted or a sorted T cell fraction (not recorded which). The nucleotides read TGTGCCAGCAGCGCCACTAGCGGGAGCTACAATGAGCAGTTCTTC. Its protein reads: CASSATSGSYNEQFF. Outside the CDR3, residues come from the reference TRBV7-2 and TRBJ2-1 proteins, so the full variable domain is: GAGVSQSPSNKVTEKGKDVELRCDPISGHTALYWYRQSLGQGLEFLIYFQGNSAPDKSGLPSDRFSAERTGGSVSTLTIQRTQQEDSAVYLCASSATSGSYNEQFFGPGTRLTVL.